This TCR beta chain was obtained from a study of T cell repertoires in cytomegalovirus infection. Study summary: CMV infection and matching HLA type were both indicated by public TCR beta signatures. General observations from the study: Across the ex vivo response, the dominant clonotypes were HLA-C-restricted CMV-specific TCR beta clonotypes.

Germline trimming cut 4 bases from V and 3 bases from J; bases unmatched to any gene: 5. Germline CDR1 reads LGHDT; CDR2 reads YNNKEL (reference sequence). The CDR3 is made up of 16 amino acids. TCRdb recomputed calls from the reads with MiXCR, one row per CDR3 protein. The sample includes roughly 990,000 distinct CDR3 sequences, approximately 30% of them seen just once. Concerning this clonotype itself: Its antigen is unknown.

The J gene is TRBJ2-2, the V gene TRBV3-1; 10 bases fit TRBD2. Sequences were derived from cultured CD8+ T cells from PBMCs, sampled from culture after CMV antigen stimulation. This sequence was found in a human donor in good health (CMV status not recorded). Some clones in this sample may be carry-over from other donors' samples. CDR3 DNA sequence: TGTGCCAGCAGCCGAGGGACTAGCGTCGACACCGGGGAGCTGTTTTTT. Translating gives CASSRGTSVDTGELFF. The variable domain in full, completed from reference TRBV3-1 and TRBJ2-2, reads DTAVSQTPKYLVTQMGNDKSIKCEQNLGHDTMYWYKQDSKKFLKIMFSYNNKELIINETVPNRFSPKSPDKAHLNLHINSLELGDSAVYFCASSRGTSVDTGELFFGEGSRLTVL.